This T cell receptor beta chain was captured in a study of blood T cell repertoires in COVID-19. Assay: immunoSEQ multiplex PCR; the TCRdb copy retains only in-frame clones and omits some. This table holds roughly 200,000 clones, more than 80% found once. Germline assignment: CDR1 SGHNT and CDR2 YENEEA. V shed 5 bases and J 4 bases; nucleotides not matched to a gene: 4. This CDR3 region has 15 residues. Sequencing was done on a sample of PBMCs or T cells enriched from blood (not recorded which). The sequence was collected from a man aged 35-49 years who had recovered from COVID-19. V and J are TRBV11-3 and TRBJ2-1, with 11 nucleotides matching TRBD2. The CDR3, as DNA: TGTGCCAGCAGCCGGGGACTAGCGGCATACAATGAGCAGTTCTTC. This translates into CASSRGLAAYNEQFF.